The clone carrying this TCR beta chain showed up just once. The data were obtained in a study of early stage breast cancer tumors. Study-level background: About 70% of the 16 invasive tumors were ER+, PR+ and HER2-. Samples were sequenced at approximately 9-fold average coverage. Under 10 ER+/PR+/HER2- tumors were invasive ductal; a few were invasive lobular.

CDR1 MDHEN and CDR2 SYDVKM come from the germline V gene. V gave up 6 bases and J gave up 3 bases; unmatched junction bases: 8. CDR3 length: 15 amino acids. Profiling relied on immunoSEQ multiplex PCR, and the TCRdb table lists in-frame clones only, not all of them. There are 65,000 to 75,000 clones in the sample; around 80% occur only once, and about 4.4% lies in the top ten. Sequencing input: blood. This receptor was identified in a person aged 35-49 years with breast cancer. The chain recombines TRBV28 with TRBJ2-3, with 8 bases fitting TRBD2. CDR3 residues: CASSPRGGLTDTQYF. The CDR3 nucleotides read TGTGCCAGCAGCCCTCGGGGGGGGTTGACAGATACGCAGTATTTT.